These T cell receptor beta chains were read from a single sample in a study of blood T cell repertoires in COVID-19. Libraries were prepared by immunoSEQ multiplex PCR; TCRdb keeps only in-frame clonotypes and omits some of them. The profile shows roughly 200,000 clones, 81% of them singletons. Specimen: peripheral blood. The receptors were gathered from a woman aged 80 or older with COVID-19, enrolled during active disease. The CDR3 runs from the conserved cysteine through the conserved F or W. D genes are given only for firm matches. Rows may omit the clone size; those that give it use once, few, many or a size class.

TRBJ1-1 . 14 TRBV7-8 . TGTGCCAGCAGCTTAGTGGCAGGTTACACTGAAGCTTTCTTT CASSLVAGYTEAFF
TRBJ2-7 once 11 TRBV6-1 . TGTGCCAGCAGTGAGTTAGACGAGCAGTACTTC CASSELDEQYF
TRBJ2-6 . 20 TRBV4-2 TRBD2 TGTGCCAGCAGCCAAGAGGCTAGCGGGACAGTAGGTCCTGGGGCCAACGTCCTGACTTTC CASSQEASGTVGPGANVLTF
TRBJ2-7 . 11 TRBV11-2 . TGTGCCAGCAGCCTAATCTACGAGCAGTACTTC CASSLIYEQYF
TRBJ2-1 . 12 TRBV6-5 . TGTGCCAGCAGTTACCCTGGGGCGGAGCAGTTCTTC CASSYPGAEQFF
TRBJ2-5 . 15 TRBV6-2/TRBV6-3 TRBD2 TGTGCCAGCAGCCGCTGGGGCGCGGGGGGGGAGACCCAGTACTTC CASSRWGAGGETQYF
TRBJ1-2 . 14 TRBV12-5 . TGTGCTAGTGGTTTGGGGACTCAATCTCATGGCTACACCTTC CASGLGTQSHGYTF
TRBJ2-7 few 13 TRBV20-1 TRBD2 TGCAGTGCTAGTCGTGGGAGGGCCTACGAGCAGTACTTC CSASRGRAYEQYF
TRBJ1-1 . 12 TRBV10-3 . TGTGCCACCGGCCCGGGATTACCTGAAGCTTTCTTT CATGPGLPEAFF
TRBJ1-6 . 16 TRBV3-1/TRBV3-2 . TGTGCCAGCAGCCAAAAGGCTCAGGCTTATAATTCACCCCTCCACTTT CASSQKAQAYNSPLHF
TRBJ2-7 . 13 TRBV15 . TGTGCCACCAGCCCCGGGACAATCTACGAGCAGTACTTC CATSPGTIYEQYF
TRBJ2-1 . 16 TRBV2 TRBD1 TGTGCCAGCTTAAAGATCCGGGACAGCCCAAACAATGAGCAGTTCTTC CASLKIRDSPNNEQFF
TRBJ1-4 . 15 TRBV9 . TGTGCCAGCAGCGTGAGTGTAAGGAGAAGTGAAAAACTGTTTTTT CASSVSVRRSEKLFF
TRBJ1-1 . 16 TRBV4-3 . TGCGCCAGCAGCCCCCATGGACAGTTAATGAACACTGAAGCTTTCTTT CASSPHGQLMNTEAFF
TRBJ2-3 . 16 TRBV5-1 TRBD1 TGCGCCAGCAGCCCAGTGTCCGGGACAGGGCGGAATACGCAGTATTTT CASSPVSGTGRNTQYF
TRBJ1-1 once 19 TRBV2 TRBD1 TGTGCCAGCAGTGAAGATCGATCCCTATATGGACAGGGCTACACTGAAGCTTTCTTT CASSEDRSLYGQGYTEAFF
TRBJ1-3 . 15 TRBV10-3 . TGTGCCATCCAGGGAGGGGTAACGACTGGAAACACCATATATTTT CAIQGGVTTGNTIYF
TRBJ1-2 many 12 TRBV27 . TGTGCCAGCAGAAGGGAGGACTATGGCTACACCTTC CASRREDYGYTF
TRBJ2-2 . 13 TRBV6-5 . TGTGCCAGCACTTGGAGGCGCACCGGGGAGCTGTTTTTT CASTWRRTGELFF
TRBJ2-7 . 10 TRBV6-5 . TGTGCCAGCCGGCGGTACGAGCAGTACTTC CASRRYEQYF
TRBJ2-1 . 14 TRBV5-1 . TGCGCCAGCAGCTTGGTCGGGGTTTCCAATGAGCAGTTCTTC CASSLVGVSNEQFF
TRBJ2-7 . 16 TRBV2 TRBD2 TGTGCCAGCAGGGGACATAGCGGGGGGGCCTTATCCGAGCAGTACTTC CASRGHSGGALSEQYF
TRBJ2-2 once 17 TRBV9 . TGTGCCAGCAGCGTTCGTCCTAGCGTCCATAACACCGGGGAGCTGTTTTTT CASSVRPSVHNTGELFF
TRBJ1-2 . 12 TRBV2 . TGTGCCAGCAGTGATGCAGGGATCGGCTACACCTTC CASSDAGIGYTF
TRBJ1-4 once 15 TRBV7-9 . TGTGCCAGCAGCTTAACAAACAGGGTTGGTGAAAAACTGTTTTTT CASSLTNRVGEKLFF
TRBJ1-2 . 16 TRBV4-1 . TGCGCCAGCAGCCAAGATCTACCCCATGATAACTATGGCTACACCTTC CASSQDLPHDNYGYTF
TRBJ2-3 once 15 TRBV7-9 TRBD1 TGTGCCAGCAGCCCCACCGGGACAGGGGCAGATACGCAGTATTTT CASSPTGTGADTQYF
TRBJ2-1 . 15 TRBV4-2 TRBD2 TGTGCCAGCAGCGCGAAGCCGGGGGGGGACAATGAGCAGTTCTTC CASSAKPGGDNEQFF
TRBJ2-6 once 18 TRBV5-3 . TGTGCCAGAAGCTCCCGGAGGACGGACTGCTCTGGGGCCAACGTCCTGACTTTC CARSSRRTDCSGANVLTF
TRBJ1-2 . 13 TRBV9 TRBD1 TGTGCCAGTCATGGACAGGGATTCTATGGCTACACCTTC CASHGQGFYGYTF
TRBJ2-5 . 15 TRBV24-1 . TGTGCCACCAGTGATGGCAAGACAGACACGGAGACCCAGTACTTC CATSDGKTDTETQYF
TRBJ2-3 . 16 TRBV7-6 TRBD2 TGTGCCAGCAGCTTGGGACTAGCGGGGGGCGGGCATACGCAGTATTTT CASSLGLAGGGHTQYF
TRBJ1-1 . 14 TRBV27 . TGTGCCAGCAAACCGGCGGGAGGGAACACTGAAGCTTTCTTT CASKPAGGNTEAFF
TRBJ2-3 . 15 TRBV5-6 . TGTGCCAGCAGCTTAGCTGTGACAGACACAGATACGCAGTATTTT CASSLAVTDTDTQYF
TRBJ1-1 . 15 TRBV5-4 TRBD1 TGTGCCAGCAGCTCGACGGGGGACAGGGGGAGTGAAGCTTTCTTT CASSSTGDRGSEAFF
TRBJ2-7 . 12 TRBV13 . TGTGCCAGCAGCTTGGCACAGTTCAAGCAGTACTTC CASSLAQFKQYF
TRBJ2-1 . 12 TRBV12-3/TRBV12-4 . TGTGCCAGCAGTTACAGTTACAATGAGCAGTTCTTC CASSYSYNEQFF
TRBJ2-3 few 15 TRBV7-8 TRBD2 TGTGCCAGCAGCTTAGGGACTAGCGGGAGTTCTACGCAGTATTTT CASSLGTSGSSTQYF
TRBJ2-5 . 16 TRBV9 . TGTGCCAGCAGCGTAGCCCCTTCGGCGGGGTCAGAGACCCAGTACTTC CASSVAPSAGSETQYF
TRBJ2-2 . 13 TRBV3-1/TRBV3-2 . TGTGCCAGCCGCGAAGGGGAGCACGGGGAGCTGTTTTTT CASREGEHGELFF
TRBJ2-5 once 14 TRBV10-3 . TGTGCCATCAGTGAGGACACGTTTGGGGAGACCCAGTACTTC CAISEDTFGETQYF
TRBJ1-1 . 12 TRBV4-1 TRBD1 TGCGCCAGCAGCCGACAGGGTACTGAAGCTTTCTTT CASSRQGTEAFF